A selection of T cell receptor beta chains follows, all from one sample in a study of T cells in localized non-small cell lung cancer. The table came from immunoSEQ multiplex PCR; TCRdb's copy has only in-frame clones and leaves some out. This sample has around 20,000 clones, with 89% found just once. This sample comprised peripheral blood, obtained before any cancer treatment. These receptors were taken from a man aged 35 to 69 with stage I lung adenocarcinoma. CDR3s include the opening cysteine and the closing phenylalanine or tryptophan. The D gene is left open where the match is weak. Rows may omit the clone size; those that give it use once, few, many or a size class.

>TRBJ2-7|11|TRBV28|.|TRBD2
CASRGGYEQYF
TGTGCCAGCCGGGGGGGCTACGAGCAGTACTTC
>TRBJ1-2|14|TRBV7-2|.|.
CASSDYRAGHGYTF
TGTGCCAGCAGCGATTACAGGGCTGGCCATGGCTACACCTTC
>TRBJ1-5|15|TRBV6-5|.|TRBD1
CASIPGGGKGQPQHF
TGTGCCAGCATACCAGGGGGAGGGAAAGGTCAGCCCCAGCATTTT
>TRBJ2-7|15|TRBV7-2|few|TRBD1
CASSAPDRAAYEQYF
TGTGCCAGCAGCGCGCCAGACAGGGCGGCCTACGAGCAGTACTTC
>TRBJ2-3|17|TRBV1|.|.
CTSLPGLAGAGTDTQYF
TGCACCAGCCTACCCGGACTAGCGGGAGCAGGAACAGATACGCAGTATTTT
>TRBJ2-7|14|TRBV9|.|TRBD1
CASSDTGTGYEQYF
TGTGCCAGCAGCGATACCGGGACAGGGTACGAGCAGTACTTC
>TRBJ2-5|16|TRBV19|.|TRBD2
CASSISASGYQETQYF
TGTGCCAGTAGTATAAGTGCTAGCGGGTACCAAGAGACCCAGTACTTC
>TRBJ2-1|15|TRBV11-3|.|.
CASSLNPGLDNEQFF
TGTGCCAGCAGCTTAAACCCTGGACTCGACAATGAGCAGTTCTTC
>TRBJ2-1|14|TRBV27|.|TRBD2
CASWLAGGPGEQFF
TGTGCCAGCTGGCTAGCGGGGGGGCCTGGTGAGCAGTTCTTC
>TRBJ2-7|16|TRBV6-6|.|TRBD2
CASSYPYLAGAYEQYF
TGTGCCAGCAGTTACCCCTACTTAGCGGGAGCCTACGAGCAGTACTTC